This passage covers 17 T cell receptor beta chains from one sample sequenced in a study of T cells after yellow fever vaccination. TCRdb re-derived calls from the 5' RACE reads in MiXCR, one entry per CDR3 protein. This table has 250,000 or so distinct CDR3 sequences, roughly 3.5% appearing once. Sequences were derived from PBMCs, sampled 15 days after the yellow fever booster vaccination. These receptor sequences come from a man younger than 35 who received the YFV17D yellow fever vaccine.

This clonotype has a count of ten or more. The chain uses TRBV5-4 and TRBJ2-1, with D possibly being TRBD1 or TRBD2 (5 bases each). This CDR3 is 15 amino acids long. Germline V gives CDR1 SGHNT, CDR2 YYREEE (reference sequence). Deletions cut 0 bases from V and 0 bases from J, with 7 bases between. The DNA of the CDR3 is TGTGCCAGCAGCTTGGGAGGGGACTCCTACAATGAGCAGTTCTTC. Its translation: CASSLGGDSYNEQFF.

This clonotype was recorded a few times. The CDR3 nucleotides read TGCGCCAGCAGCTCGTCCGGGACAGGGAACTATGGCTACACCTTC. This gives the protein CASSSSGTGNYGYTF. The chain has TRBV5-1 and TRBJ1-2; 9 bases are a match to TRBD1. Per germline, CDR1 SGHRS and CDR2 YFSETQ. V lost 3 bases to trimming and J lost 2 bases; unmatched junction nucleotides: 5. CDR3 length equals 15 residues.

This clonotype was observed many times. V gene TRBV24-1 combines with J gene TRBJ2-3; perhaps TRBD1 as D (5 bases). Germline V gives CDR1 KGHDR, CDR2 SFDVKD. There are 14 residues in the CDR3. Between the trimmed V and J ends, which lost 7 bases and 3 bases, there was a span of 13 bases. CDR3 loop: CATRRRAGTDTQYF. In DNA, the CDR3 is TGTGCCACCAGGAGAAGGGCAGGGACAGATACGCAGTATTTT.

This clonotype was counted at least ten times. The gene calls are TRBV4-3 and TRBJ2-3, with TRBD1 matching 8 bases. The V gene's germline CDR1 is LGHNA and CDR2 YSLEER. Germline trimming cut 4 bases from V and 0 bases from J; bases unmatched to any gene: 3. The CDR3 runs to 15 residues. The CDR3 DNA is TGCGCCAGCAGCCCGAGGACAGGGAGCACAGATACGCAGTATTTT. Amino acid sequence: CASSPRTGSTDTQYF.

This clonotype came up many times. CDR3 protein: CASSHTYSGAEAFF. The DNA for the CDR3 is TGTGCCAGCAGCCATACATACTCGGGGGCTGAAGCTTTCTTT. This chain connects TRBV3-2 to TRBJ1-1; no check of the table's D call, TRBD1, against the DNA was made. TRBV3-2 is termed a pseudogene. The CDR3 is 14 amino acids.

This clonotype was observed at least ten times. DNA for the CDR3: TGCGCCAGCAGCTTGCGAACGAACACCGGGGAGCTGTTTTTT. This translates into CASSLRTNTGELFF. The chain recombines TRBV5-1 with TRBJ2-2; D gene unclear. Trimming took off 1 base at V and 0 bases at J, with 4 bases between the two ends. There are 14 residues in the CDR3. CDR1 is SGHRS and CDR2 is YFSETQ in the germline V gene. Full variable domain (outside the CDR3, taken from reference TRBV5-1 and TRBJ2-2): KAGVTQTPRYLIKTRGQQVTLSCSPISGHRSVSWYQQTPGQGLQFLFEYFSETQRNKGNFPGRFSGRQFSNSRSEMNVSTLELGDSALYLCASSLRTNTGELFFGEGSRLTVL.

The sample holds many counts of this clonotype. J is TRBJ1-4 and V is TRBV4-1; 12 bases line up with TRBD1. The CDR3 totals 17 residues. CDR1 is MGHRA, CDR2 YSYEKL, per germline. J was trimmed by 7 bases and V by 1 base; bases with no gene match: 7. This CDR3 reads CASSQAGQGANSEKLFF. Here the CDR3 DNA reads TGCGCCAGCAGCCAAGCGGGACAGGGGGCTAATAGTGAAAAACTGTTTTTT.

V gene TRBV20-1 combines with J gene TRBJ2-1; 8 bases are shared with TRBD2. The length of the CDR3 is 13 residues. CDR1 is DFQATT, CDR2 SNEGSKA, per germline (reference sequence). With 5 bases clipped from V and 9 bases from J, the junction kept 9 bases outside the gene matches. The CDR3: CSASLTSDGEQFF. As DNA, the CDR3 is TGCAGTGCTTCACTGACTAGCGACGGTGAGCAGTTCTTC.

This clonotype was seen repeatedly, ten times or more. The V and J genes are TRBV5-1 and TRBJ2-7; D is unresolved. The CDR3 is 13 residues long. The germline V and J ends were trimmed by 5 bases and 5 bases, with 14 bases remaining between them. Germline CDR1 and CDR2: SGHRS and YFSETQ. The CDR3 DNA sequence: TGCGCCAGCAGGTTGAGTTTAGGCAACGAGCAGTACTTC. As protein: CASRLSLGNEQYF.

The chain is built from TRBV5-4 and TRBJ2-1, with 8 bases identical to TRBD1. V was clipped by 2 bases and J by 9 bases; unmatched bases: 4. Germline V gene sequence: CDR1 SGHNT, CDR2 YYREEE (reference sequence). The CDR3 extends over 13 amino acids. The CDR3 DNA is TGTGCCAGCAGCTTATCAGGGGGCGGTGAGCAGTTCTTC. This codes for CASSLSGGGEQFF.

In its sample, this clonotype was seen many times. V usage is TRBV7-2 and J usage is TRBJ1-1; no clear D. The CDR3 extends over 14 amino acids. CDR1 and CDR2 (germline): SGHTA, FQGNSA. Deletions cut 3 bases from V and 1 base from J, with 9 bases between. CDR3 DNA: TGTGCCAGCAGCTTCAAAGCGGGGAACACTGAAGCTTTCTTT. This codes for CASSFKAGNTEAFF.

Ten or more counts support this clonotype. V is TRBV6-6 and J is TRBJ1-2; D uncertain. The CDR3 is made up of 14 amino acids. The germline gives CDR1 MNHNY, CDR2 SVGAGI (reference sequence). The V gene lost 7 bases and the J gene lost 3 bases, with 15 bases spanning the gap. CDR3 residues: CASTLPIRDYGYTF. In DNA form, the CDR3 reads TGTGCCAGCACCCTACCAATCCGGGACTATGGCTACACCTTC.

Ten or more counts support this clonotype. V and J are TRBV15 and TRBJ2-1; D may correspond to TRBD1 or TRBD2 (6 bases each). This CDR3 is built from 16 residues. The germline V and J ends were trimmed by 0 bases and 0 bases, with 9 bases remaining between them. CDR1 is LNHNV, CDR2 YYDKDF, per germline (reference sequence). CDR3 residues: CATSREQGGSYNEQFF. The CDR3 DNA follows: TGTGCCACCAGCAGAGAACAGGGAGGCTCCTACAATGAGCAGTTCTTC.

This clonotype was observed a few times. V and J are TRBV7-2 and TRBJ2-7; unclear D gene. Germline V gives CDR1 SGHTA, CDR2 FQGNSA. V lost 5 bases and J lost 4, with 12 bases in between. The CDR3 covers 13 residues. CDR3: CASSPKSWYEQYF. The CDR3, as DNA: TGTGCCAGCAGCCCCAAGTCCTGGTACGAGCAGTACTTC.

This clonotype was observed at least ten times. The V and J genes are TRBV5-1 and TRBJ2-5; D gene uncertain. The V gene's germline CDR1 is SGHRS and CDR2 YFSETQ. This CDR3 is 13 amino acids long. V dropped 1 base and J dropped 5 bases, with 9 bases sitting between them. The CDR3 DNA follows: TGCGCCAGCAGCTTGAATTCTGTTGAGACCCAGTACTTC. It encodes CASSLNSVETQYF.

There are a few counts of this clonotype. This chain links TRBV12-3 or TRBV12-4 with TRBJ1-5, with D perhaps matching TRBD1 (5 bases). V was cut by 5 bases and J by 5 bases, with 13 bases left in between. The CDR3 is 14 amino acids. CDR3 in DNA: TGTGCCAGCAGTCCATCGACAGTCTATCAGCCCCAGCATTTT. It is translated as CASSPSTVYQPQHF.

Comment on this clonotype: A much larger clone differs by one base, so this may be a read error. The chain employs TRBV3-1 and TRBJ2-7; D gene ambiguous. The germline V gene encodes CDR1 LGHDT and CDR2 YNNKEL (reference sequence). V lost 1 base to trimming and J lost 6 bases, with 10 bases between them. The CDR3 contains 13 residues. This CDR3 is CASSQGDRAEQYF. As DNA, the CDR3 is TGTGCCAGCAGCCAAGGTGATCGTGCCGAGCAGTACTTC.